The table lists the clone carrying this T cell receptor beta chain with a few counts. These data are taken from a study of CD8 T cells in ankylosing spondylitis. 5'-RACE, quantitative and with molecular barcodes, yielded the TCR beta libraries. TCRdb reanalysed the 5' RACE reads using MiXCR and keeps one entry per CDR3 protein. The sample includes just over 350,000 distinct CDR3 sequences, roughly 22% of them seen just once. The CDR3 is 17 residues long. V gave up 0 bases and J gave up 0 bases, with 12 bases separating them. Germline V lookup: CDR1 SGHDT, CDR2 YYEEEE. The TCR comes from a male donor with ankylosing spondylitis or in good health (not recorded which). Sequencing was done on a sample of blood, either unsorted or a sorted T cell fraction (not recorded which). J is TRBJ2-2 and V is TRBV5-6; the D gene is possibly TRBD1 (6 bases). CDR3 DNA: TGTGCCAGCAGCTTGGTATACGGGACATCGAACACCGGGGAGCTGTTTTTT. Protein: CASSLVYGTSNTGELFF.